The 8 T cell receptor beta chains given below trace back to one sample, sequenced in a study of T cells expressing NK-cell markers. After re-calling the 5' RACE reads, TCRdb lists one entry per CDR3 protein, DNA absent. This sample carries some 150,000 distinct CDR3 sequences, with around 10% going to the ten biggest clones. Sequencing was performed on blood T cells: a sorted CD56 or NKG2C T cell subset, CD4+ or CD8+ T cells, or bulk PBMC T cells (not recorded which). These receptors were collected from a man between 18 and 29 years old in good health.

The rearrangement links TRBV15 to TRBJ1-1; TCRdb outputs TRBD1, but without DNA this stays unchecked. The CDR3 spans 14 residues. The germline V gene has CDR1 LNHNV and CDR2 YYDKDF (reference sequence). The CDR3 is CATSSQGRWTEAFF.

The chain combines TRBV11-2 with TRBJ2-1; TCRdb gives TRBD1 as the D gene, but with no DNA this cannot be confirmed. Germline CDR1 reads SGHAT; CDR2 reads FQNNGV. The CDR3 runs to 13 residues. CDR3 sequence reads: CASSDSTGNEQFF.

The chain joins TRBV6-5 to TRBJ1-1; absent DNA, TCRdb's TRBD1 call cannot be checked. Germline CDR1 reads MNHEY; CDR2 reads SVGAGI. This CDR3 has 12 residues. CDR3 loop: CASSSGRDKAFF.

The CDR3 region is CASSEGRSGTGEGLFF. The chain couples TRBV7-9 to TRBJ2-2; TCRdb gives TRBD2 as the D gene, but with no DNA this cannot be confirmed. This CDR3 has 16 residues. CDR1 and CDR2 from the germline V gene are SEHNR and FQNEAQ (reference sequence).

This chain links TRBV13 with TRBJ2-7; TCRdb picks TRBD1, but there is no DNA to check that call. This CDR3 is 12 amino acids long. Per the germline V gene, CDR1 is PRHDT and CDR2 is FYEKMQ (reference sequence). The CDR3 loop reads CASSNQGQEQYF.

This chain uses TRBV27 with TRBJ1-1. Germline values: CDR1 MNHEY, CDR2 SMNVEV (reference sequence). The CDR3 length is 11 residues. The CDR3 is CASSTNTEAFF.

The V gene is TRBV3-1, the J gene TRBJ2-3. CDR1 and CDR2 (germline): LGHDT, YNNKEL (reference sequence). This CDR3 has 18 amino acids. CDR3 residues: CASTPTLSEALSTDTQYF.

J is TRBJ1-3 and V is TRBV9; the D call of TRBD1 rests on TCRdb alone, since no DNA is present to check it. Per the germline V gene, CDR1 is SGDLS and CDR2 is YYNGEE. The CDR3 runs to 14 residues. Here the CDR3 reads CASSAGDSGNTIYF.